The sequence of this TCR beta chain was determined in a study of T cells in localized non-small cell lung cancer. In this sample, this clone turned up once. There are 15 residues in the CDR3. Trimming removed 1 base at V and 4 bases at J, with 8 bases between. Per germline, CDR1 SEHNR and CDR2 FQNEAQ (reference sequence). Sequencing used immunoSEQ multiplex PCR; TCRdb keeps in-frame clones, though not all of them. The data show about 59,000 clones, about 90% seen once. The chain uses TRBV7-9 and TRBJ2-6; tentative D call: TRBD1 (5 bases). The sample was peripheral blood, taken before any cancer treatment. The TCR comes from a man aged 35-75 years with stage I squamous cell lung carcinoma. The DNA of the CDR3 is TGTGCCAGCAGCTTAGTAGGGGTAGGGGCCAACGTCCTGACTTTC. It is translated as CASSLVGVGANVLTF.